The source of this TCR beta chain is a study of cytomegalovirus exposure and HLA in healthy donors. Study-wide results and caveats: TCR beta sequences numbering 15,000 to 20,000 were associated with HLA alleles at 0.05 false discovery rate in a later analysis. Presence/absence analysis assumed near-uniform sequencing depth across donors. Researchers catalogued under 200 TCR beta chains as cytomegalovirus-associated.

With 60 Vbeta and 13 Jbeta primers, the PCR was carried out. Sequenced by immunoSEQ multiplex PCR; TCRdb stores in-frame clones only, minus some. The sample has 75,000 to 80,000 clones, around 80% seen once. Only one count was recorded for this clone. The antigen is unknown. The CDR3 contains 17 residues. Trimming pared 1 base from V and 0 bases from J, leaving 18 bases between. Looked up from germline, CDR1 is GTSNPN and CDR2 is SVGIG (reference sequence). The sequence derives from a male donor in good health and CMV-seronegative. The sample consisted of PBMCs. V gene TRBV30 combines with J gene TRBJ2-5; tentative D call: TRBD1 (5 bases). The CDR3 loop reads CAWSGGFAVWYQETQYF. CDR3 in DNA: TGTGCCTGGAGTGGGGGCTTCGCGGTTTGGTACCAAGAGACCCAGTACTTC.